The 9 T cell receptor beta chains below come from one sample, sequenced in a study of T cell responses to AZD1222 COVID-19 vaccine. The data were produced by immunoSEQ multiplex PCR, yet TCRdb's version contains in-frame clones alone and is incomplete. The sample lists roughly 120,000 clones; around 94% were seen once. This specimen consisted of peripheral blood, obtained on day 0 of AZD1222 vaccination. The source is an adult in good health.

The rearrangement joins TRBV6-5 to TRBJ1-6, with TRBD1 identical over 7 bases. V dropped 2 bases and J dropped 5; count of bases not matched to a gene: 3. CDR1 MNHEY and CDR2 SVGAGI come from the germline V gene. The CDR3 has 15 amino acids. The CDR3 region is CASSYIRGDNSPLHF. In DNA, the CDR3 is TGTGCCAGCAGTTACATCAGGGGGGATAATTCACCCCTCCACTTT.

The CDR3 sequence is CASNLQEGVNSPLHF. The CDR3 bases are TGTGCCAGCAACTTACAGGAGGGAGTTAATTCACCCCTCCACTTT. The genes are TRBV6-5 and TRBJ1-6, with a weak D call TRBD1 (5 bases). The CDR3 length is 15 residues. The V gene lost 7 bases and the J gene lost 6 bases, with 16 bases spanning the gap. Germline V gene lookup returns CDR1 MNHEY and CDR2 SVGAGI.

The chain carries TRBV27 and TRBJ2-7; the match to TRBD1 covers 9 bases. After removal of 6 bases from V and 1 base from J, the junction contained 7 bases not matched to a gene. The germline V gene has CDR1 MNHEY and CDR2 SMNVEV (reference sequence). The CDR3 has 15 amino acids. The CDR3 coding sequence is TGTGCCAGCAGCGGGACAGGGAGTAGGTCCTACGAGCAGTACTTC. This encodes CASSGTGSRSYEQYF.

This rearrangement joins TRBV27 to TRBJ2-7, with D uncertain. Between the trimmed V and J ends, which lost 8 bases and 3 bases, there was a span of 17 bases. Germline V gene sequence: CDR1 MNHEY, CDR2 SMNVEV (reference sequence). The length of the CDR3 is 14 residues. The CDR3, as DNA: TGTGCCAGCTCGCTCGGAAAAGAGGACTACGAGCAGTACTTC. Encoded protein: CASSLGKEDYEQYF.

The chain uses TRBV18 and TRBJ2-3, with 11 bases matching TRBD2. Losses at the gene ends were 6 bases for V and 1 base for J; bases not matched to a gene: 12. This CDR3 region has 18 residues. Looked up from germline, CDR1 is KGHSH and CDR2 is LQKENI. The CDR3 coding sequence is TGTGCCAGCTCCCCGGGGACTAGCGGTCCCTGGGGCACAGATACGCAGTATTTT. It encodes CASSPGTSGPWGTDTQYF.

The chain recombines TRBV5-5 with TRBJ2-1; no clear D. V lost 0 bases and J 0 bases, leaving 7 bases between the germline ends. This CDR3 is 15 amino acids long. Germline assignment: CDR1 SGHKS and CDR2 YYEKEE (reference sequence). Here the CDR3 DNA reads TGTGCCAGCAGCTTGGGGCCCAGCTCCTACAATGAGCAGTTCTTC. Translated, it gives CASSLGPSSYNEQFF.

V usage is TRBV29-1 and J usage is TRBJ2-1; D might be TRBD1 (6 bases). From germline, CDR1 is SQVTM and CDR2 ANQGSEA. CDR3 length: 8 amino acids. V was shortened by 4 bases and J by 15 bases, with 7 bases between the two germline ends. CDR3 sequence (DNA): TGCAGCGTTGGCAGGGGGTTCTTC. Its protein product is CSVGRGFF.

The rearrangement uses TRBV15 and TRBJ2-3; unclear D gene. The V gene lost 0 bases and the J gene lost 5 bases, with 12 bases spanning the gap. CDR1 is LNHNV, CDR2 YYDKDF, per germline (reference sequence). The CDR3 is 15 residues long. CDR3 sequence reads: CATSRDLADRDTQYF. The CDR3, as DNA: TGTGCCACCAGCAGAGATTTGGCGGATCGAGATACGCAGTATTTT.

This chain uses TRBV28 with TRBJ1-2, with a possible D match to TRBD1 (6 bases). The CDR3 has 17 amino acids. V was cut by 6 bases and J by 0 bases, with 20 bases left in between. In germline, CDR1 is MDHEN, CDR2 SYDVKM. CDR3 DNA: TGTGCCAGCAGGCCTTTCCCCGACAGGATATCTAACTATGGCTACACCTTC. Its protein product is CASRPFPDRISNYGYTF.